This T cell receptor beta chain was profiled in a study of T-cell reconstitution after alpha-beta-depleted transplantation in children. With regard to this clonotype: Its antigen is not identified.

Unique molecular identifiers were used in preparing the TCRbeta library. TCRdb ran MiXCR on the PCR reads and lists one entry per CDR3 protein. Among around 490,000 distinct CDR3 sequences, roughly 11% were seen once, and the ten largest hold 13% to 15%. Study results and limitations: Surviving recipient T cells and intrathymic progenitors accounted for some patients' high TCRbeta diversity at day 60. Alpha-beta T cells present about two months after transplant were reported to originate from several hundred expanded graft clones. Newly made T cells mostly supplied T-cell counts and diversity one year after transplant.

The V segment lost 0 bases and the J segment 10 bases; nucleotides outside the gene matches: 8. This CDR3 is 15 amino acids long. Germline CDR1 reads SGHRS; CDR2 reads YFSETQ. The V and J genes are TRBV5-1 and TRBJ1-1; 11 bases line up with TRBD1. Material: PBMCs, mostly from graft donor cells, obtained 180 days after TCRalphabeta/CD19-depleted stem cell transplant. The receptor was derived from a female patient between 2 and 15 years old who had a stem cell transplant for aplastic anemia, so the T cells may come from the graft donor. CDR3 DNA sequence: TGCGCCAGCAGCTTGGCCGTGGACAGGGGGCAGTCAGCTTTCTTT. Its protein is CASSLAVDRGQSAFF.